This T cell receptor beta chain appears in the sequencing data of a study of response to subunit inactivated influenza vaccine. Findings and limits, study-wide: Only a handful of new T cells, the authors suggested, are recruited with each seasonal influenza vaccination.

With 1 base removed from V and 1 base from J, the gap between germline ends came to 9 bases. The CDR3 length is 15 residues. The germline gives CDR1 LGHNA, CDR2 YSLEER. MiXCR, run by TCRdb on the RT-PCR reads, gives a single entry per CDR3 protein. The top ten clones hold about 10% of a sample with around 540,000 distinct CDR3 sequences, around 11% of them seen once. This clonotype was seen a handful of times. The target antigen is unknown. The sequences come from PBMCs from blood, collected on the day of vaccination. This clonotype originated in a man aged 50-60 years who received an inactivated influenza vaccine. The chain has TRBV4-3 and TRBJ2-3; TRBD1 might be the D (5 bases). The CDR3 DNA sequence: TGCGCCAGCAGCCAAGCTACAGGAGGCACAGATACGCAGTATTTT. This sequence encodes CASSQATGGTDTQYF.